This record concerns one T cell receptor (beta chain) sequence. The data are from a study of cytomegalovirus exposure and HLA in healthy donors. This PCR relied on a set of 60 Vbeta primers and 13 Jbeta primers. Produced via immunoSEQ multiplex PCR; TCRdb's table is partial and in-frame only. The sample contains some 140,000 clones, less than 80% of which appear only once. The V gene end was trimmed by 4 bases and the J gene end by 5 bases; junction bases not matched to a gene: 4. This CDR3 is 15 amino acids long. In germline, CDR1 is SGHRS, CDR2 YFSETQ. The clonotype comes from a man in his forties in good health and CMV-seropositive. The chain couples TRBV5-1 to TRBJ2-1; 12 bases fit TRBD2. Sequenced: PBMCs. The CDR3 nucleotides are TGCGCCAGCAGCCTCCGGACTAGCGGGAACAATGAGCAGTTCTTC. Encoded protein: CASSLRTSGNNEQFF. The entire variable domain, with the rest obtained from reference TRBV5-1 and TRBJ2-1, is as follows: KAGVTQTPRYLIKTRGQQVTLSCSPISGHRSVSWYQQTPGQGLQFLFEYFSETQRNKGNFPGRFSGRQFSNSRSEMNVSTLELGDSALYLCASSLRTSGNNEQFFGPGTRLTVL.